The TCR beta chain described here comes from a study of blood T cells in healthy people across ages. This clonotype is a singleton in its sample. The antigen remains undetermined. Trimming left V 12 bases short and J 0 bases short, with 8 bases between. The germline gives CDR1 KGHDR, CDR2 SFDVKD. The CDR3 is made up of 13 amino acids. Isolating PBMCs gave at least 6 million of these cells per sample. A J-beta primer mix and a sample-barcoded 5' primer were used in a second PCR of about 7 to 12 cycles. Every cDNA molecule carried a tag from a template-switch adaptor bearing 12 random nucleotides. A minimum of 2.5 million CDR3-containing paired-end reads was obtained for each sample. MiXCR was run by TCRdb on the 5' RACE reads, yielding one entry per CDR3 protein. The table lists 600,000 to 800,000 distinct CDR3 sequences, roughly half of them singletons. The study, taken as a whole, reports: Conclusively comparing naive with antigen-experienced cells was impossible with unsorted PBMCs.

The origin of this receptor is a woman aged 80 or older in good health. The chain is built from TRBV24-1 and TRBJ2-6; D is possibly TRBD1 (5 bases). Material for sequencing was blood. The CDR3 DNA sequence: TGTGCCGCTGACAGCTCTGGGGCCAACGTCCTGACTTTC. It encodes CAADSSGANVLTF.